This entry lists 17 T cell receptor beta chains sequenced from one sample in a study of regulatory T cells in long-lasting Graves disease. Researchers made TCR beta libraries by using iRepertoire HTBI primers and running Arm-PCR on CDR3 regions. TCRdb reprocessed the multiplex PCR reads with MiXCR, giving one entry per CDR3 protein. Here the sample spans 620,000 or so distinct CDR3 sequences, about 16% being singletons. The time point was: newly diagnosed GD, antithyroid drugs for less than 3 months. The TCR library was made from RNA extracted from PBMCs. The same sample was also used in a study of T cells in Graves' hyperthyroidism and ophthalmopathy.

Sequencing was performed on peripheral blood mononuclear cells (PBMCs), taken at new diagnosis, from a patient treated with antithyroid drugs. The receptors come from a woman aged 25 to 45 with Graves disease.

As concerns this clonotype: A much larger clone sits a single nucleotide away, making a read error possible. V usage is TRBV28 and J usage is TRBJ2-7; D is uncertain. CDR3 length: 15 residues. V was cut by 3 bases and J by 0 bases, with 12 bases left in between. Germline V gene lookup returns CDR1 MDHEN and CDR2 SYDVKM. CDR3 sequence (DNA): TGTGCCAGCAGTTTTCAAGGCAAAGCCTCCTACGAGCAGTACTTC. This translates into CASSFQGKASYEQYF.

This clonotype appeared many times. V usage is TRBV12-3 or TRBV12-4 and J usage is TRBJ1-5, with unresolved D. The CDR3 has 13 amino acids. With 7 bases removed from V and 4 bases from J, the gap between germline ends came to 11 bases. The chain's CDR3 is CASTNSQNQPQHF. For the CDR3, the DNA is TGTGCCAGCACGAACAGTCAGAATCAGCCCCAGCATTTT.

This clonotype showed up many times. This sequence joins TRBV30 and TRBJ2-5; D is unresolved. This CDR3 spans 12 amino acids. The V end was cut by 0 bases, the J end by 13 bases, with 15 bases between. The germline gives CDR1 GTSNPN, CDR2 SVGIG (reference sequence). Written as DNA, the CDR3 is TGTGCCTGGAGTGTACTTTCCGGTCGTGGGTACTTC. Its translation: CAWSVLSGRGYF.

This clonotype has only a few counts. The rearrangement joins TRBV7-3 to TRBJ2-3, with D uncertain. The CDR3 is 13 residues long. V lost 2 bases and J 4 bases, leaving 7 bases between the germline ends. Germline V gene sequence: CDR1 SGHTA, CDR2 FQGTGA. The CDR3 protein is CASSLHVADTQYF. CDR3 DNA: TGTGCCAGCAGCTTACACGTCGCAGATACGCAGTATTTT. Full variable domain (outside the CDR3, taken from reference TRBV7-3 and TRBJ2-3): GAGVSQTPSNKVTEKGKYVELRCDPISGHTALYWYRQSLGQGPEFLIYFQGTGAADDSGLPNDRFFAVRPEGSVSTLKIQRTERGDSAVYLCASSLHVADTQYFGPGTRLTVL.

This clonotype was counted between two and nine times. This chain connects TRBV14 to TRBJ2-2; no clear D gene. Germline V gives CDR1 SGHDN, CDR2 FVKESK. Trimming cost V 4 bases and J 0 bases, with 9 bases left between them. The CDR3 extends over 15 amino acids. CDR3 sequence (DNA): TGTGCCAGCAGCCGAAGGCCCTCGAACACCGGGGAGCTGTTTTTT. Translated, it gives CASSRRPSNTGELFF.

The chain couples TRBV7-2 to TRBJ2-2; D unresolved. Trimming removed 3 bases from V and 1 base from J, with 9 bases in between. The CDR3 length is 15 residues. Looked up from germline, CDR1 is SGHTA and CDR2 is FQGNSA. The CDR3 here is CASSLSAVNTGELFF. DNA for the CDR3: TGTGCCAGCAGCTTGTCGGCCGTGAACACCGGGGAGCTGTTTTTT.

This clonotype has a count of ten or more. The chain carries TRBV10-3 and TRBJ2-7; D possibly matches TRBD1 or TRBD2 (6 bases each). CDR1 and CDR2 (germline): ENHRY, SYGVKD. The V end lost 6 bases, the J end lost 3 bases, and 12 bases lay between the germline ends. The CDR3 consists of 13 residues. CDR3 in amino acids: CAIRDRLDYEQYF. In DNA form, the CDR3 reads TGTGCCATCAGGGACAGACTAGACTACGAGCAGTACTTC.

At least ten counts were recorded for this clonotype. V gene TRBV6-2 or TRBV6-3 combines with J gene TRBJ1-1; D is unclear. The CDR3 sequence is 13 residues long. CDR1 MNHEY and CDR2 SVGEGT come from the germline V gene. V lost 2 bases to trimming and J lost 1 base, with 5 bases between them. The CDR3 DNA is TGTGCCAGCAGTTACAAATCGAACACTGAAGCTTTCTTT. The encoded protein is CASSYKSNTEAFF.

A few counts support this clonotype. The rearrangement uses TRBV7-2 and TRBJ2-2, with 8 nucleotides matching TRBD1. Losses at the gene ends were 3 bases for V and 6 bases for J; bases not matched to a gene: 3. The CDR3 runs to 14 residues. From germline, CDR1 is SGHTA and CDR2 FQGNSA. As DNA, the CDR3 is TGTGCCAGCAGCTTGGGGGGACAGGCCGGGGAGCTGTTTTTT. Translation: CASSLGGQAGELFF.

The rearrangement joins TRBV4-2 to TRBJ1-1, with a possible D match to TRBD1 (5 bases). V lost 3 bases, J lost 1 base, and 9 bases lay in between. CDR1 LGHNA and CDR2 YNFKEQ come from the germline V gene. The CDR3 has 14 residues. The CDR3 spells CASSQQGENTEAFF. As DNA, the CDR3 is TGTGCCAGCAGCCAGCAGGGTGAGAACACTGAAGCTTTCTTT.

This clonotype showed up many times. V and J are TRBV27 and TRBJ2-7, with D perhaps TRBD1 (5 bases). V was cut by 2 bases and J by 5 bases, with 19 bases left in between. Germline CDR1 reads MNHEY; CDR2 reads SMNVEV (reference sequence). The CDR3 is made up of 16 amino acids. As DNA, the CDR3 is TGTGCCAGCAGTTTACAGGGCCAAGCGATGTCCCACGAGCAGTACTTC. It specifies CASSLQGQAMSHEQYF.

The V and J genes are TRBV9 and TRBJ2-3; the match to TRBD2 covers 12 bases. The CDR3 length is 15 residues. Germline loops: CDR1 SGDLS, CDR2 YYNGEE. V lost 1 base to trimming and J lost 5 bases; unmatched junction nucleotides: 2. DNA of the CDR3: TGTGCCAGCAGCGTAACTAGCGGGGGGATAGATACGCAGTATTTT. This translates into CASSVTSGGIDTQYF.

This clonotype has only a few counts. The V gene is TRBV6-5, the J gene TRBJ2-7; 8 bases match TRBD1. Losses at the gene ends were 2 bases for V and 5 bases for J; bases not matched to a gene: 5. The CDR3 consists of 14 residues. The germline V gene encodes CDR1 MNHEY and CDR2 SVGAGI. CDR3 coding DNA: TGTGCCAGCAGTTACAGGACAGGGTACAACGAGCAGTACTTC. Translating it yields CASSYRTGYNEQYF.

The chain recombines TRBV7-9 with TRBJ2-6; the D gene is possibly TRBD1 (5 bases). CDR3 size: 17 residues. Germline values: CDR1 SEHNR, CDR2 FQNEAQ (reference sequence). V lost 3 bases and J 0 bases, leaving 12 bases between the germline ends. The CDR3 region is CASSFIRQTSGANVLTF. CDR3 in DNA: TGTGCCAGCAGCTTTATACGACAGACCTCTGGGGCCAACGTCCTGACTTTC.

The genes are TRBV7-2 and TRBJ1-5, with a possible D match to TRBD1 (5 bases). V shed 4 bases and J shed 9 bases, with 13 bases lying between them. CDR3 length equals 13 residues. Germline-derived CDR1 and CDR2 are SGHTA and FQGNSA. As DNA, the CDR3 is TGTGCCAGCAGCTCCGTCGGGGCGGGGCCCCAGCATTTT. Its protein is CASSSVGAGPQHF. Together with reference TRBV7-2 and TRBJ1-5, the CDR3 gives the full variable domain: GAGVSQSPSNKVTEKGKDVELRCDPISGHTALYWYRQSLGQGLEFLIYFQGNSAPDKSGLPSDRFSAERTGGSVSTLTIQRTQQEDSAVYLCASSSVGAGPQHFGDGTRLSIL.

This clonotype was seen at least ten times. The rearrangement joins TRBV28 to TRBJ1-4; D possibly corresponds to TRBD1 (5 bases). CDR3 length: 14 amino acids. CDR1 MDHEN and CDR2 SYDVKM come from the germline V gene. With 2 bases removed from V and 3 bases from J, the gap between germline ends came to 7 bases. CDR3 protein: CASSLIRANEKLFF. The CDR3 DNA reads TGTGCCAGCAGTTTAATCAGGGCTAATGAAAAACTGTTTTTT.

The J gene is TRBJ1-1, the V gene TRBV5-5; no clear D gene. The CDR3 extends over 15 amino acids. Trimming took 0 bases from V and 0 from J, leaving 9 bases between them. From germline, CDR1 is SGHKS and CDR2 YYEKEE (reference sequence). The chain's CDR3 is CASSLVPGLNTEAFF. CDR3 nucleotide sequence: TGTGCCAGCAGCTTGGTGCCGGGATTGAACACTGAAGCTTTCTTT.